Shown below are 21 T cell receptor beta chains from a single sample sequenced in a study of immune evolution from preneoplasia to lung adenocarcinoma. Some clones are missing from TCRdb's copy, which holds only in-frame ones; the method was immunoSEQ multiplex PCR. The top ten hold around 3% of the sample, which has just over 14,000 clones, roughly 86% seen once. Sequencing was done on a sample of FFPE minimally invasive lung adenocarcinoma tissue. These receptors came from a person aged 60-80 years with lung adenocarcinoma.

V and J are TRBV6-5 and TRBJ2-2; D is unclear. The germline CDR1 and CDR2 sequences are MNHEY and SVGAGI. This CDR3 region has 15 residues. With 3 bases removed from V and 4 bases from J, the gap between germline ends came to 12 bases. The CDR3 loop is CASSYSGLGTGELFF. CDR3 nucleotides: TGTGCCAGCAGTTATTCGGGTTTGGGCACCGGGGAGCTGTTTTTT.

The rearrangement links TRBV9 to TRBJ2-5, with 9 bases aligning to TRBD2. Per the germline V gene, CDR1 is SGDLS and CDR2 is YYNGEE. With 6 bases clipped from V and 3 bases from J, the junction kept 6 bases outside the gene matches. This CDR3 has 14 residues. Written as DNA, the CDR3 is TGTGCCAGCACAGCGGGAGGAGGTGAAGAGACCCAGTACTTC. Amino acids: CASTAGGGEETQYF. Using reference TRBV9 and TRBJ2-5 for the parts outside the CDR3, the full variable domain is DSGVTQTPKHLITATGQRVTLRCSPRSGDLSVYWYQQSLDQGLQFLIQYYNGEERAKGNILERFSAQQFPDLHSELNLSSLELGDSALYFCASTAGGGEETQYFGPGTRLLVL.

The J gene is TRBJ1-1, the V gene TRBV6-5; perhaps TRBD1 as D (6 bases). Germline V gene sequence: CDR1 MNHEY, CDR2 SVGAGI. V was cut by 5 bases and J by 5 bases, with 15 bases left in between. This CDR3 is built from 14 residues. The CDR3 nucleotides are TGTGCCAGCAGTATCAACAGGGTCGGTACTGAAGCTTTCTTT. Translated: CASSINRVGTEAFF.

This clone occurred once. This chain uses TRBV11-1 with TRBJ2-2, with a tentative D call TRBD1 (6 bases). Germline V gives CDR1 SGHAT, CDR2 FQDESV (reference sequence). The V and J ends lost 5 bases and 0 bases respectively, with 13 bases between them. This CDR3 contains 16 residues. The CDR3 nucleotides read TGTGCCAGCAGCCGACTCAGGGGACCGAACACCGGGGAGCTGTTTTTT. The encoded protein is CASSRLRGPNTGELFF. The full variable domain, in which reference TRBV11-1 and TRBJ2-2 provide the parts outside the CDR3, is EAEVAQSPRYKITEKSQAVAFWCDPISGHATLYWYRQILGQGPELLVQFQDESVVDDSQLPKDRFSAERLKGVDSTLKIQPAELGDSAMYLCASSRLRGPNTGELFFGEGSRLTVL.

This sequence joins TRBV9 and TRBJ2-3, with 12 bases fitting TRBD2. Losses at the gene ends were 3 bases for V and 1 base for J; bases not matched to a gene: 3. The germline CDR1 and CDR2 sequences are SGDLS and YYNGEE. CDR3 length: 16 residues. This CDR3 is CASSGTSGKRTDTQYF. The DNA of the CDR3 is TGTGCCAGCAGCGGGACTAGCGGGAAGCGCACAGATACGCAGTATTTT.

This clone was found a few times. The rearrangement uses TRBV5-1 and TRBJ1-1; D perhaps matches TRBD1 (5 bases). Germline CDR1 is SGHRS and CDR2 is YFSETQ. The CDR3 contains 16 residues. The V gene lost 3 bases and the J gene lost 4 bases, with 19 bases spanning the gap. This CDR3 is CASSYELGQGGTEAFF. CDR3 sequence (DNA): TGCGCCAGCAGCTATGAGCTGGGTCAGGGCGGCACTGAAGCTTTCTTT.

The gene calls are TRBV30 and TRBJ1-2, with 7 nucleotides matching TRBD1. Germline loops: CDR1 GTSNPN, CDR2 SVGIG (reference sequence). Trimming took 7 bases from V and 3 from J; bases not matched to a gene: 8. This CDR3 is built from 13 residues. CDR3 sequence (DNA): TGTGCCTTGGGGGGCAGGGGGGACTATGGCTACACCTTC. Protein: CALGGRGDYGYTF. Based on the CDR3 plus reference TRBV30 and TRBJ1-2, the full variable domain is SQTIHQWPATLVQPVGSPLSLECTVEGTSNPNLYWYRQAAGRGLQLLFYSVGIGQISSEVPQNLSASRPQDRQFILSSKKLLLSDSGFYLCALGGRGDYGYTFGSGTRLTVV.

This sequence joins TRBV27 and TRBJ1-1, with D possibly being TRBD1 (6 bases). Trimming left V 8 bases short and J 3 bases short, with 16 bases between. The CDR3 runs 14 residues. The germline gives CDR1 MNHEY, CDR2 SMNVEV (reference sequence). The DNA for the CDR3 is TGTGCCAGCTCCCTTCAGGGGACGTACACTGAAGCTTTCTTT. Residues: CASSLQGTYTEAFF.

This clone has only one observation. This rearrangement joins TRBV30 to TRBJ2-7; D perhaps matches TRBD2 (5 bases). This CDR3 is 14 amino acids long. Between the trimmed V and J ends, which lost 4 bases and 2 bases, there was a span of 15 bases. Germline CDR1 GTSNPN, CDR2 SVGIG (reference sequence). Written as DNA, the CDR3 is TGTGCCTGGAACCGGGTAGCGAGGCCCTACGAGCAGTACTTC. Encoded protein: CAWNRVARPYEQYF.

The J gene is TRBJ1-2, the V gene TRBV6-1; D call uncertain. CDR3 length: 11 amino acids. V was cut by 9 bases and J by 0 bases, with 5 bases left in between. Germline CDR1 reads MNHNS; CDR2 reads SASEGT. Here the CDR3 DNA reads TGTGCCAGTTTATCTAACTATGGCTACACCTTC. It is translated as CASLSNYGYTF.

This clone was recorded only once. This chain uses TRBV30 with TRBJ1-1; possible D gene TRBD1, 6 bases. The CDR3 is made up of 14 amino acids. Germline V gene data show CDR1 as GTSNPN and CDR2 as SVGIG (reference sequence). Trimming took off 4 bases at V and 9 bases at J, with 21 bases between the two ends. The CDR3 sequence is CAWTQYNRVLQAFF. CDR3 coding DNA: TGTGCCTGGACCCAATATAACAGGGTTTTACAAGCTTTCTTT.

This chain joins TRBV10-3 and TRBJ2-7; D gene ambiguous. The CDR3 has 11 residues. Germline lookup yields CDR1 ENHRY and CDR2 SYGVKD. Deletions cut 3 bases from V and 2 bases from J, with 2 bases between. The CDR3 DNA reads TGTGCCATCAGTGATACCTACGAGCAGTACTTC. Translating gives CAISDTYEQYF.

The chain's CDR3 is CASSSIGDPSYEQYF. CDR3 DNA sequence: TGTGCCAGCAGTTCAATTGGGGACCCCTCCTACGAGCAGTACTTC. The chain uses TRBV28 and TRBJ2-7; D may correspond to TRBD1 or TRBD2 (5 bases each). From germline, CDR1 is MDHEN and CDR2 SYDVKM. V lost 4 bases to trimming and J lost 0 bases, with 13 bases between them. The CDR3 is made up of 15 amino acids.

This sequence joins TRBV25-1 and TRBJ1-1; D remains ambiguous. The V end lost 5 bases, the J end lost 10 bases, and 11 bases lay between the germline ends. CDR3 length equals 11 residues. Germline V gene sequence: CDR1 MGHDK, CDR2 SYGVNS. The CDR3 sequence is CASSNFLGAFF. The CDR3 DNA is TGTGCCAGCAGTAATTTTCTTGGAGCTTTCTTT. The full variable domain, rest sourced from reference TRBV25-1 and TRBJ1-1, is EADIYQTPRYLVIGTGKKITLECSQTMGHDKMYWYQQDPGMELHLIHYSYGVNSTEKGDLSSESTVSRIRTEHFPLTLESARPSHTSQYLCASSNFLGAFFGQGTRLTVV.

The J gene is TRBJ2-1, the V gene TRBV5-4; the match to TRBD1 covers 7 bases. V lost 4 bases to trimming and J lost 0 bases; unmatched junction nucleotides: 1. The CDR3 is made up of 14 amino acids. Germline V gene lookup returns CDR1 SGHNT and CDR2 YYREEE (reference sequence). CDR3 sequence reads: CASSQGDSYNEQFF. CDR3 DNA sequence: TGTGCCAGCAGCCAGGGGGACTCCTACAATGAGCAGTTCTTC. Together with reference TRBV5-4 and TRBJ2-1, the CDR3 gives the full variable domain: ETGVTQSPTHLIKTRGQQVTLRCSSQSGHNTVSWYQQALGQGPQFIFQYYREEENGRGNFPPRFSGLQFPNYSSELNVNALELDDSALYLCASSQGDSYNEQFFGPGTRLTVL.

This chain connects TRBV7-8 to TRBJ1-3; D gene uncertain. The V gene's germline CDR1 is SGHVS and CDR2 FQNEAQ. There are 15 residues in the CDR3. V lost 6 bases and J 0 bases, leaving 12 bases between the germline ends. The CDR3 sequence: CASSALEGSGNTIYF. The CDR3 coding sequence is TGTGCCAGCAGTGCCCTAGAGGGCTCTGGAAACACCATATATTTT. The variable domain in full, completed from reference TRBV7-8 and TRBJ1-3, reads GAGVSQSPRYKVAKRGQDVALRCDPISGHVSLFWYQQALGQGPEFLTYFQNEAQLDKSGLPSDRFFAERPEGSVSTLKIQRTQQEDSAVYLCASSALEGSGNTIYFGEGSWLTVV.

The chain recombines TRBV5-4 with TRBJ2-7; TRBD1 might be the D (6 bases). From germline, CDR1 is SGHNT and CDR2 YYREEE (reference sequence). The CDR3 covers 17 residues. V dropped 4 bases and J dropped 0 bases, with 20 bases sitting between them. The CDR3: CASSPRTGTPASYEQYF. CDR3 sequence (DNA): TGTGCCAGCAGCCCACGGACCGGGACACCAGCCTCCTACGAGCAGTACTTC.

Here the CDR3 reads CSVRRQAQIQDYGYTF. The CDR3 DNA reads as TGCAGCGTCAGGAGGCAGGCCCAGATACAGGACTATGGCTACACCTTC. This chain connects TRBV29-1 to TRBJ1-2, with a tentative D call TRBD1 (5 bases). CDR3 length equals 16 residues. Germline V lookup: CDR1 SQVTM, CDR2 ANQGSEA. Trimming left V 6 bases short and J 3 bases short, with 23 bases between.

This clone has more than one count but fewer than ten. V usage is TRBV29-1 and J usage is TRBJ1-5; D gene ambiguous. Trimming pared 4 bases from V and 7 bases from J, leaving 14 bases between. Germline V lookup: CDR1 SQVTM, CDR2 ANQGSEA. This CDR3 spans 13 amino acids. The CDR3 coding sequence is TGCAGCGTTGTTGAACAGTACGAACAGCCCCAGCATTTT. This translates into CSVVEQYEQPQHF. The full variable domain, with the rest looked up from reference TRBV29-1 and TRBJ1-5, is SAVISQKPSRDICQRGTSLTIQCQVDSQVTMMFWYRQQPGQSLTLIATANQGSEATYESGFVIDKFPISRPNLTFSTLTVSNMSPEDSSIYLCSVVEQYEQPQHFGDGTRLSIL.

J is TRBJ2-1 and V is TRBV5-8; 7 nucleotides align to TRBD2. This CDR3 spans 17 amino acids. From germline, CDR1 is SGHTS and CDR2 YDEGEE. With 3 bases clipped from V and 3 bases from J, the junction kept 12 bases outside the gene matches. This CDR3 reads CASSSAGGGSSYNEQFF. CDR3 DNA sequence: TGTGCCAGCAGCTCGGCTGGGGGGGGGTCGAGCTACAATGAGCAGTTCTTC.

V and J are TRBV10-3 and TRBJ1-5; 7 nucleotides agree with TRBD1. V lost 3 bases, J lost 7 bases, and 6 bases stayed unmatched. Germline V lookup: CDR1 ENHRY, CDR2 SYGVKD. This CDR3 is built from 14 residues. CDR3 sequence (DNA): TGTGCCATCAGTGAAGAGCAGGGGGTACAGCCCCAGCATTTT. It translates to CAISEEQGVQPQHF.